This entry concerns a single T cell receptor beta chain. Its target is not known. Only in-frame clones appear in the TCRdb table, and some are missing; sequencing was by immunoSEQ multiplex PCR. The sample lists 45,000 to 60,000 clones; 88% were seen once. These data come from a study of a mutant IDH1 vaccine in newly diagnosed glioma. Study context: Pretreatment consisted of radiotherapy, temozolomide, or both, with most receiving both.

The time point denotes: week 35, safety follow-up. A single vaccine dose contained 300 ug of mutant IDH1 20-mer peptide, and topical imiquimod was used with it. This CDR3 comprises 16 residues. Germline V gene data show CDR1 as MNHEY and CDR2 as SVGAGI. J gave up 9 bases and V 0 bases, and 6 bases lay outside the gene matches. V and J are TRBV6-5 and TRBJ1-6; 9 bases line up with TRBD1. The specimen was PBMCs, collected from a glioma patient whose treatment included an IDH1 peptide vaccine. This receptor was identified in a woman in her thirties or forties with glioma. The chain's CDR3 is CASSYSSEDRGSPLHF. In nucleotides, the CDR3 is TGTGCCAGCAGTTACTCGAGTGAGGACAGGGGTTCACCCCTCCACTTT.